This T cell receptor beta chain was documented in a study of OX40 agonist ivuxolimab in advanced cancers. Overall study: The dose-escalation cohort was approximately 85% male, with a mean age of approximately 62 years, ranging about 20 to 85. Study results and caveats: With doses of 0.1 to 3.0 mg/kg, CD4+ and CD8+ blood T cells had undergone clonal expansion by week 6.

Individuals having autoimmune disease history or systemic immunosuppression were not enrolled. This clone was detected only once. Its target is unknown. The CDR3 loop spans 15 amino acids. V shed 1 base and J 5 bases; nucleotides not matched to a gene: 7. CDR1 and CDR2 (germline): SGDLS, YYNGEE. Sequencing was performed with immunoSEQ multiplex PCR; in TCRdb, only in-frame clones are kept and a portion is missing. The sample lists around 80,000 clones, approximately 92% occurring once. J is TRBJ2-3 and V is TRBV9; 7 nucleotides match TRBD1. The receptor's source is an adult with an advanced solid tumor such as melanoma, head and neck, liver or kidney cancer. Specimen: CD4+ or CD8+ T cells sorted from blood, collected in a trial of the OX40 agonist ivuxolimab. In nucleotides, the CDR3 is TGTGCCAGCAGCGTAAGCCAGGGGGTTGGAGATACGCAGTATTTT. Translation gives CASSVSQGVGDTQYF.